These 2 T cell receptor beta chains share one sample of origin, sequenced in a study of OX40 agonist ivuxolimab in advanced cancers. Repertoires were generated with immunoSEQ multiplex PCR, while TCRdb's copy carries only in-frame clones and drops some. Of about 96,000 clones listed, approximately 80% are singletons. The sequencing here drew on CD4+ or CD8+ T cells sorted from blood, taken in a trial of the OX40 agonist ivuxolimab. These receptors were collected from an adult with an advanced solid tumor such as melanoma, head and neck, liver or kidney cancer.

The rearrangement joins TRBV19 to TRBJ2-3; D not certain. The CDR3 extends over 12 amino acids. Trimming left V 4 bases short and J 3 bases short, with 5 bases between. Per the germline V gene, CDR1 is LNHDA and CDR2 is SQIVND (reference sequence). CDR3 in amino acids: CASSTRTDTQYF. CDR3 in DNA: TGTGCCAGTAGTACCAGAACAGATACGCAGTATTTT.

CDR3 protein: CASSLGTRLPNTEAFF. CDR3 nucleotides: TGTGCCAGCAGCTTAGGGACGAGGCTACCAAACACTGAAGCTTTCTTT. The J gene is TRBJ1-1, the V gene TRBV28; weak D call: TRBD1 (5 bases). Germline CDR1 MDHEN, CDR2 SYDVKM. The CDR3 is 16 amino acids. V was shortened by 6 bases and J by 2 bases, with 19 bases between the two germline ends.